These T cell receptor beta chains were read from a single sample in a study of cytomegalovirus exposure and HLA in healthy donors. Using immunoSEQ multiplex PCR, the repertoire was profiled, and TCRdb retains in-frame clones only, with some absent. The sample carries 130,000 to 150,000 clones, 70% to 80% recorded once. Sequencing input: PBMCs. The source of these receptors is a woman between 50 and 59 years old in good health and CMV-seronegative. Each CDR3 is given with its conserved first and last residue. A D gene is named only where the DNA matches it firmly. Only some rows state a clone size, as once, few, many or a class for expanded clones.

J: TRBJ1-5
V: TRBV5-6
D: TRBD1
size: -
DNA: TGTGCCAGCAGCTTGGCCTCCGGGACAGGGTGGGATCAGCCCCAGCATTTT
CDR3: CASSLASGTGWDQPQHF

J: TRBJ2-5
V: TRBV6-1
D: TRBD1
size: few
DNA: TGTGCCAGCAGTGAGAATCACCGGGACAGGGTATACTTC
CDR3: CASSENHRDRVYF

J: TRBJ2-4
V: TRBV28
D: -
size: -
DNA: TGTGCCAGCAGTCCAGTTCAGGGCCGCGGGGTAGCGTTACCCAAAAACATTCAGTACTTC
CDR3: CASSPVQGRGVALPKNIQYF

J: TRBJ1-5
V: TRBV28
D: -
size: -
DNA: TGTGCCAGCAGTTTTTATGCGGCAGGGCCAATTTCGCCCCAGCATTTT
CDR3: CASSFYAAGPISPQHF

J: TRBJ2-5
V: TRBV2
D: TRBD1
size: once
DNA: TGTGCCAGCGCCGGGACAGAACAAGAGACCCAGTACTTC
CDR3: CASAGTEQETQYF

J: TRBJ2-5
V: TRBV4-3
D: TRBD2
size: many
DNA: TGCGCCAGCAGCCAACAACTAGCGGGGGGGCAGGCCCAGTACTTC
CDR3: CASSQQLAGGQAQYF

J: TRBJ2-1
V: TRBV5-1
D: TRBD1
size: -
DNA: TGCGCCAGCAGCTTGGGGATGGGACAGAGCTACAATGAGCAGTTCTTC
CDR3: CASSLGMGQSYNEQFF

J: TRBJ1-2
V: TRBV6-4
D: TRBD1
size: few
DNA: TGTGCCAGCAGTGCCGGACAGGGACAGGACTATGGCTACACCTTC
CDR3: CASSAGQGQDYGYTF

J: TRBJ1-3
V: TRBV28
D: TRBD1
size: -
DNA: TGTGCCAGCAGCCGGGGACAGGGTTCAACCATATATTTT
CDR3: CASSRGQGSTIYF

J: TRBJ2-5
V: TRBV5-4
D: TRBD2
size: -
DNA: TGTGCCAGCAGCCCGGTAGGGGCGGGGGGGCGGGAGACCCAGTACTTC
CDR3: CASSPVGAGGRETQYF

J: TRBJ1-2
V: TRBV11-2
D: -
size: once
DNA: TGTGCCAGCAGTCGCGGAATCTATGGCTACACCTTC
CDR3: CASSRGIYGYTF

J: TRBJ2-3
V: TRBV6-5
D: -
size: -
DNA: TGTGCCAGCACGGCGGGGCATGGAGATACGCAGTATTTT
CDR3: CASTAGHGDTQYF

J: TRBJ1-5
V: TRBV6-5
D: -
size: few
DNA: TGTGCCAGCAGTCTTCGGGGGCAGCCCCAGCATTTT
CDR3: CASSLRGQPQHF

J: TRBJ1-4
V: TRBV19
D: TRBD1
size: few
DNA: TGTGCCAGTAGTGCGGACCGGGACAGGGTGGTTAATGAAAAACTGTTTTTT
CDR3: CASSADRDRVVNEKLFF

J: TRBJ1-5
V: TRBV30
D: -
size: once
DNA: TGTGCCTGGACCCAAGGGGGGGCAGGTCAGCCCCAGCATTTT
CDR3: CAWTQGGAGQPQHF

J: TRBJ2-5
V: TRBV9
D: -
size: -
DNA: TGTGCCAGCAGCGTAGAAGGTCAGGACCAAGAGACCCAGTACTTC
CDR3: CASSVEGQDQETQYF

J: TRBJ1-2
V: TRBV6-4
D: -
size: -
DNA: TGTGCCAGCAGTGAAACGCCAGCAGGGAGGGACTATGGCTACACCTTC
CDR3: CASSETPAGRDYGYTF

J: TRBJ2-1
V: TRBV11-2
D: TRBD2
size: few
DNA: TGTGCCAGCAGCTTAGCCCGAAGGACTAGGGCCAATGAGCAGTTCTTC
CDR3: CASSLARRTRANEQFF

J: TRBJ1-5
V: TRBV19
D: -
size: -
DNA: TGTGCCAGTAGTTTCATCAGCGGCAATCAGCCCCAGCATTTT
CDR3: CASSFISGNQPQHF

J: TRBJ1-4
V: TRBV28
D: TRBD1
size: -
DNA: TGTGCCAGCAGTGTTCGGACAGGGGGCTGGGAAAAACTGTTTTTT
CDR3: CASSVRTGGWEKLFF

J: TRBJ2-7
V: TRBV13
D: TRBD1
size: -
DNA: TGTGCCAGCAGCTACGGACAGGGCGGAAACGAGCAGTACTTC
CDR3: CASSYGQGGNEQYF

J: TRBJ1-4
V: TRBV18
D: TRBD1
size: -
DNA: TGTGCCAGCTCACCAAAAATCTCTATCGGGACAGGGGCTGAAAAACTGTTTTTT
CDR3: CASSPKISIGTGAEKLFF

J: TRBJ1-3
V: TRBV7-2
D: -
size: -
DNA: TGTGCCAGCAGCTTAGTTTTTACTCACAGGGACTCTGGAAACACCATATATTTT
CDR3: CASSLVFTHRDSGNTIYF

J: TRBJ2-7
V: TRBV11-2
D: -
size: -
DNA: TGTGCCAGCAGAACAGAGGGTTCCGAGCAGTACTTC
CDR3: CASRTEGSEQYF

J: TRBJ1-2
V: TRBV5-1
D: -
size: -
DNA: TGCGCCAGCAGCTTAACAGGAGAATACGGCTACACCTTC
CDR3: CASSLTGEYGYTF

J: TRBJ1-4
V: TRBV4-1
D: -
size: -
DNA: TGCGCCAGCAGCCAAGGAGGGGGTGACAGTAGTGGGGAAAAACTGTTTTTT
CDR3: CASSQGGGDSSGEKLFF

J: TRBJ1-2
V: TRBV6-1
D: -
size: -
DNA: TGTGCCAGCAGTGAACTAGGGGATTCCTATGGCTACACCTTC
CDR3: CASSELGDSYGYTF

J: TRBJ2-7
V: TRBV7-2
D: -
size: -
DNA: TGTGCCAGCAGCTTAGAGTCGAGGAGCTCCTACGAGCAGTACTTC
CDR3: CASSLESRSSYEQYF

J: TRBJ2-3
V: TRBV7-6
D: TRBD2
size: few
DNA: TGTGCCAGCAGCTCCAACCCAGGACTAGCGGGGGGCGGACTCACAGATACGCAGTATTTT
CDR3: CASSSNPGLAGGGLTDTQYF

J: TRBJ1-1
V: TRBV11-3
D: -
size: -
DNA: TGTGCCAGCAGCTCACAGAACACTGAAGCTTTCTTT
CDR3: CASSSQNTEAFF

J: TRBJ1-2
V: TRBV7-2
D: -
size: once
DNA: TGTGCCAGCAGCCATCCAGGGGTGAAGGGCTACACCTTC
CDR3: CASSHPGVKGYTF

J: TRBJ1-2
V: TRBV29-1
D: TRBD1
size: -
DNA: TGCAGCGTAGACATACAGGGGAATGGCTACCCCTTC
CDR3: CSVDIQGNGYPF

J: TRBJ2-2
V: TRBV27
D: TRBD1
size: -
DNA: TGTGCCAGCAGTTCCCGGGACAGGGGTGCCGGGGAGCTGTTTTTT
CDR3: CASSSRDRGAGELFF

J: TRBJ2-5
V: TRBV18
D: TRBD1
size: -
DNA: TGTGCCAGCTCAAGGGGGCTTGAGACCCAGTACTTC
CDR3: CASSRGLETQYF

J: TRBJ2-7
V: TRBV28
D: -
size: few
DNA: TGTGCCAGCAGTTCGACAGTCCACGAGCAGTACTTC
CDR3: CASSSTVHEQYF

J: TRBJ1-1
V: TRBV7-6
D: TRBD1
size: -
DNA: TGTGCCAGCAGCTTAAGACAGGGGAACACTGAAGCTTTCTTT
CDR3: CASSLRQGNTEAFF